One sample yielded the 14 T cell receptor beta chains listed below, sequenced in a study of CD8 T cells in ankylosing spondylitis. Overall study findings and caveats: Ankylosing spondylitis blood appeared to carry a characteristic TCR beta motif of fewer than 10 highly homologous variants.

Antigens for these TCRs are unknown. TCRdb independently ran MiXCR on the 5' RACE reads; one entry per CDR3 protein. Among under 250,000 distinct CDR3 sequences listed, around 7.9% were seen once. Material: blood, either unsorted or a sorted T cell fraction (not recorded which). The receptors were gathered from a male donor with ankylosing spondylitis.

Many counts were recorded for this clonotype. Here the CDR3 reads CASSFRKSYEQYF. The CDR3 nucleotides are TGTGCCAGCAGCTTCCGCAAATCCTACGAGCAGTACTTC. The chain joins TRBV5-6 to TRBJ2-7; D unresolved. The CDR3 runs 13 residues. Looked up from germline, CDR1 is SGHDT and CDR2 is YYEEEE. Trimming removed 2 bases from V and 1 base from J, with 7 bases in between. The full variable domain, completed using reference TRBV5-6 and TRBJ2-7, is DAGVTQSPTHLIKTRGQQVTLRCSPKSGHDTVSWYQQALGQGPQFIFQYYEEEERQRGNFPDRFSGHQFPNYSSELNVNALLLGDSALYLCASSFRKSYEQYFGPGTRLTVT.

This clonotype was seen repeatedly, ten times or more. This chain uses TRBV7-9 with TRBJ2-5, with TRBD1 matching over 10 bases. CDR3 length: 16 residues. Germline CDR1 and CDR2: SEHNR and FQNEAQ (reference sequence). Trimming at V came to 5 bases and at J to 1 base, leaving 7 bases not matched to a gene. The CDR3 DNA is TGTGCCAGCAGCCCTAGGACAGGGGGGGTCCAAGAGACCCAGTACTTC. The encoded protein is CASSPRTGGVQETQYF. Variable domain in full (rest from reference TRBV7-9 and TRBJ2-5): DTGVSQNPRHKITKRGQNVTFRCDPISEHNRLYWYRQTLGQGPEFLTYFQNEAQLEKSRLLSDRFSAERPKGSFSTLEIQRTEQGDSAMYLCASSPRTGGVQETQYFGPGTRLLVL.

This clonotype occurred many times. The V gene is TRBV27, the J gene TRBJ2-7; D may correspond to TRBD1 or TRBD2 (5 bases each). The germline V and J ends were trimmed by 3 bases and 5 bases, with 14 bases remaining between them. CDR1 is MNHEY and CDR2 is SMNVEV in the germline V gene (reference sequence). The CDR3 is made up of 14 amino acids. In nucleotides, the CDR3 is TGTGCCAGCAGTTTGTGGCAGGGAGCAGACGAGCAGTACTTC. It specifies CASSLWQGADEQYF.

The chain is built from TRBV19 and TRBJ1-5; D is ambiguous. The CDR3 sequence is 15 residues long. Germline CDR1 reads LNHDA; CDR2 reads SQIVND (reference sequence). V lost 3 bases and J lost 4, with 13 bases in between. CDR3 region: CASSMRGERNQPQHF. The CDR3 region has the DNA TGTGCCAGTAGTATGCGCGGGGAAAGGAATCAGCCCCAGCATTTT.

This clonotype has ten or more counts. V gene TRBV7-2 combines with J gene TRBJ1-2; unclear D gene. Germline loops: CDR1 SGHTA, CDR2 FQGNSA. Trimming took off 3 bases at V and 4 bases at J, with 9 bases between the two ends. The CDR3 runs 13 residues. CDR3 DNA: TGTGCCAGCAGCTTCCTCGGGAGCTATGGCTACACCTTC. Amino acids: CASSFLGSYGYTF. The entire variable domain, with the rest obtained from reference TRBV7-2 and TRBJ1-2, is as follows: GAGVSQSPSNKVTEKGKDVELRCDPISGHTALYWYRQSLGQGLEFLIYFQGNSAPDKSGLPSDRFSAERTGGSVSTLTIQRTQQEDSAVYLCASSFLGSYGYTFGSGTRLTVV.

In its sample, this clonotype was seen a few times. V is TRBV7-8 and J is TRBJ2-1; D might be TRBD1 (6 bases). Trimming stripped 1 base from V and 5 bases from J, with 9 bases between. Germline V lookup: CDR1 SGHVS, CDR2 FQNEAQ. The CDR3 contains 14 residues. The CDR3 nucleotides are TGTGCCAGCAGCTTAGGACCAGGGGACAATGAGCAGTTCTTC. This encodes CASSLGPGDNEQFF.

Ten or more counts support this clonotype. CDR3: CASSIGQHSNQPQHF. CDR3 bases: TGTGCCAGTAGTATTGGACAGCATAGCAATCAGCCCCAGCATTTT. The chain employs TRBV19 and TRBJ1-5; TRBD1 might be the D (6 bases). There are 15 residues in the CDR3. CDR1 and CDR2 from the germline V gene are LNHDA and SQIVND (reference sequence). V lost 3 bases and J lost 0, with 9 bases in between.

V gene TRBV4-2 combines with J gene TRBJ2-7; tentative D call: TRBD2 (6 bases). Trimming shortened V by 0 bases and J by 7 bases, and 7 bases separated the two germline ends. Germline-derived CDR1 and CDR2 are LGHNA and YNFKEQ. The CDR3 has 12 residues. CDR3 in DNA: TGTGCCAGCAGCCAAGATGCGGGGGAGCAGTACTTC. Its protein is CASSQDAGEQYF.

This clonotype has at least ten counts. V is TRBV10-3 and J is TRBJ1-1, with a weak D call TRBD1 (5 bases). Germline V gene sequence: CDR1 ENHRY, CDR2 SYGVKD. Trimming stripped 3 bases from V and 4 bases from J, with 12 bases between. This CDR3 is 14 amino acids long. Written as DNA, the CDR3 is TGTGCCATCAGTGATTCCGGGGGTGGCACTGAAGCTTTCTTT. This codes for CAISDSGGGTEAFF.

V and J are TRBV7-6 and TRBJ2-1, with 12 bases that match TRBD2. The CDR3 is 16 residues long. The V gene's germline CDR1 is SGHVS and CDR2 FNYEAQ. V trimming: 5 bases; J trimming: 6 bases; junction bases outside the gene matches: 8. CDR3 in amino acids: CASSQGGLAGVNEQFF. In nucleotides, the CDR3 is TGTGCCAGCAGCCAAGGGGGACTAGCGGGCGTCAATGAGCAGTTCTTC.

This clonotype was detected many times. The chain recombines TRBV7-9 with TRBJ1-2, with D possibly being TRBD1 (6 bases). CDR1 and CDR2 (germline): SEHNR, FQNEAQ (reference sequence). This CDR3 has 15 residues. V dropped 8 bases and J dropped 3 bases, with 19 bases sitting between them. Here the CDR3 DNA reads TGTGCCAGCCAGGACAGCGATGAGAACTACTATGGCTACACCTTC. It encodes CASQDSDENYYGYTF.

This clonotype appeared a few times. This chain uses TRBV27 with TRBJ1-1, with unresolved D. The germline V gene has CDR1 MNHEY and CDR2 SMNVEV (reference sequence). Trimming pared 4 bases from V and 1 base from J, leaving 7 bases between. The CDR3 is 13 amino acids. CDR3 sequence reads: CASSSWANTEAFF. Written as DNA, the CDR3 is TGTGCCAGCAGTTCTTGGGCGAACACTGAAGCTTTCTTT.

This clonotype was observed many times. J is TRBJ2-5 and V is TRBV5-6, with 10 bases identical to TRBD2. V lost 4 bases, J lost 3 bases, and 6 bases stayed unmatched. The germline CDR1 and CDR2 sequences are SGHDT and YYEEEE. The CDR3 extends over 15 amino acids. The CDR3 here is CASSLVAGGKETQYF. The DNA of the CDR3 is TGTGCCAGCAGCCTAGTAGCGGGAGGAAAAGAGACCCAGTACTTC.

This clonotype was observed at least ten times. V usage is TRBV11-2 and J usage is TRBJ2-7; D is undetermined. The germline V gene encodes CDR1 SGHAT and CDR2 FQNNGV. The CDR3 is 20 residues long. The V end lost 2 bases, the J end lost 1 base, and 27 bases lay between the germline ends. The CDR3 sequence: CASSLISRSLDWDISYEQYF. The DNA of the CDR3 is TGTGCCAGCAGCTTAATCTCCCGTTCGCTCGACTGGGATATTTCCTACGAGCAGTACTTC.